One sample yielded the 24 T cell receptor beta chains listed below, sequenced in a study of blood T cell repertoires in COVID-19 (dated by TCRdb to 2019 to 2021). Libraries were built with the immunoSEQ multiplex PCR assay. TCRdb re-hosts the immuneACCESS table, in-frame sequences only. Its copies lack some clones; in the studies checked, an unresolved V gene accounts for under half of them, and the cause for the rest is not known. Present in this sample are nearly 200,000 clones, roughly 90% of which were seen just once. The leading ten clones occupy approximately 8.2% of the sample. Input material: PBMCs or T cells enriched from blood (not recorded which). These receptors originate from a young woman who had recovered from COVID-19.

This rearrangement joins TRBV18 to TRBJ2-2; 11 bases map to TRBD2. V gave up 6 bases and J gave up 2 bases; unmatched junction bases: 11. There are 18 residues in the CDR3. Germline lookup yields CDR1 KGHSH and CDR2 LQKENI. The CDR3 protein is CASSPKLLAGDNTGELFF. CDR3 sequence (DNA): TGTGCCAGCTCCCCAAAGCTACTAGCGGGGGACAACACCGGGGAGCTGTTTTTT.

This clone was seen just once. V and J are TRBV2 and TRBJ2-1; D remains unclear. The V and J ends lost 7 bases and 4 bases respectively, with 8 bases between them. The V gene's germline CDR1 is SNHLY and CDR2 FYNNEI. The length of the CDR3 is 12 residues. The CDR3 loop reads CASIPPYNEQFF. The CDR3 nucleotides read TGTGCCAGCATCCCCCCTTACAATGAGCAGTTCTTC.

The genes are TRBV4-1 and TRBJ1-1; D might be TRBD1 (5 bases). Germline CDR1 reads MGHRA; CDR2 reads YSYEKL. This CDR3 is 13 amino acids long. Deletions cut 5 bases from V and 5 bases from J, with 12 bases between. The CDR3 protein is CASSFRGGTEAFF. CDR3 nucleotides: TGCGCCAGCAGCTTCCGGGGGGGGACTGAAGCTTTCTTT.

This rearrangement joins TRBV29-1 to TRBJ1-6, with D possibly matching TRBD1 (5 bases). Trimming stripped 4 bases from V and 6 bases from J, with 10 bases between. Germline V gene sequence: CDR1 SQVTM, CDR2 ANQGSEA. This CDR3 comprises 13 residues. The CDR3 region has the DNA TGCAGCGTTGGGGGGGAGCTTAATTCACCCCTCCACTTT. Amino acids: CSVGGELNSPLHF. The full variable domain, in which reference TRBV29-1 and TRBJ1-6 provide the parts outside the CDR3, is SAVISQKPSRDICQRGTSLTIQCQVDSQVTMMFWYRQQPGQSLTLIATANQGSEATYESGFVIDKFPISRPNLTFSTLTVSNMSPEDSSIYLCSVGGELNSPLHFGNGTRLTVT.

The rearrangement uses TRBV4-1 and TRBJ1-5, with D uncertain. Germline values: CDR1 MGHRA, CDR2 YSYEKL. With 4 bases removed from V and 4 bases from J, the gap between germline ends came to 23 bases. This CDR3 is built from 18 residues. CDR3 sequence (DNA): TGCGCCAGCAGCCTTCAAGTCACCCCCCTACAACAGAATCAGCCCCAGCATTTT. Amino acids: CASSLQVTPLQQNQPQHF.

V usage is TRBV4-2 and J usage is TRBJ1-6; D might be TRBD1 (5 bases). The germline V and J ends were trimmed by 0 bases and 14 bases, with 17 bases remaining between them. CDR1 LGHNA and CDR2 YNFKEQ come from the germline V gene. This CDR3 has 15 residues. CDR3 sequence (DNA): TGTGCCAGCAGCCAAGATTTGGCAGGGCCTTTAACCCTCCACTTT. Residues: CASSQDLAGPLTLHF.

The chain recombines TRBV11-2 with TRBJ2-3; the D gene is possibly TRBD2 (5 bases). The CDR3 length is 15 residues. Trimming removed 5 bases at V and 8 bases at J, with 20 bases between. The germline gives CDR1 SGHAT, CDR2 FQNNGV. In DNA form, the CDR3 reads TGTGCCAGCAGCAGCGAAGGACGGGGTCGGGGTACGCAGTATTTT. This translates into CASSSEGRGRGTQYF.

The chain carries TRBV11-1 and TRBJ2-7, with D maybe TRBD2 (5 bases). V was trimmed by 2 bases and J by 6 bases, leaving 17 bases between them. Germline V lookup: CDR1 SGHAT, CDR2 FQDESV (reference sequence). The length of the CDR3 is 15 residues. The CDR3 spells CASSLLGSSSPEQYF. The CDR3, as DNA: TGTGCCAGCAGCTTATTAGGCTCTAGCTCACCCGAGCAGTACTTC. Based on the CDR3 plus reference TRBV11-1 and TRBJ2-7, the full variable domain is EAEVAQSPRYKITEKSQAVAFWCDPISGHATLYWYRQILGQGPELLVQFQDESVVDDSQLPKDRFSAERLKGVDSTLKIQPAELGDSAMYLCASSLLGSSSPEQYFGPGTRLTVT.

The chain has TRBV6-5 and TRBJ1-2; D remains unclear. Germline loops: CDR1 MNHEY, CDR2 SVGAGI. The CDR3 consists of 11 residues. Trimming removed 8 bases from V and 1 base from J, with 5 bases in between. The CDR3 bases are TGTGCCAGCTACAGTAACTATGGCTACACCTTC. Protein: CASYSNYGYTF.

This clone has only one observation. The chain combines TRBV2 with TRBJ2-7; possibly TRBD1 for D (7 bases). Germline V CDR1 and CDR2: SNHLY, FYNNEI. The CDR3 has 14 residues. The V end lost 6 bases, the J end lost 3 bases, and 15 bases lay between the germline ends. This CDR3 is CASRGGQSRYEQYF. CDR3 coding DNA: TGTGCCAGCAGGGGGGGACAGAGCCGCTACGAGCAGTACTTC.

The chain has TRBV18 and TRBJ2-1, with D uncertain. The CDR3 loop spans 16 amino acids. The germline gives CDR1 KGHSH, CDR2 LQKENI. V was cut by 0 bases and J by 1 base, with 10 bases left in between. Here the CDR3 DNA reads TGTGCCAGCTCACCACCGGGCAGAACTTCCTACAATGAGCAGTTCTTC. It specifies CASSPPGRTSYNEQFF. The whole variable domain, remainder taken from reference TRBV18 and TRBJ2-1, is NAGVMQNPRHLVRRRGQEARLRCSPMKGHSHVYWYRQLPEEGLKFMVYLQKENIIDESGMPKERFSAEFPKEGPSILRIQQVVRGDSAAYFCASSPPGRTSYNEQFFGPGTRLTVL.

CDR3: CASSEQQNQPQHF. CDR3 DNA: TGTGCCAGCAGTGAACAGCAAAATCAGCCCCAGCATTTT. This chain uses TRBV28 with TRBJ1-5; D gene ambiguous. This CDR3 is built from 13 residues. The germline V gene encodes CDR1 MDHEN and CDR2 SYDVKM. The V gene lost 5 bases and the J gene lost 4 bases, with 9 bases spanning the gap.

The chain uses TRBV11-2 and TRBJ1-3, with D possibly TRBD1 on 6 matching bases. V lost 1 base, J lost 4 bases, and 14 bases lay in between. The germline V gene encodes CDR1 SGHAT and CDR2 FQNNGV. The CDR3 covers 16 residues. CDR3 protein: CASSLVHRVDGNTIYF. The CDR3 region has the DNA TGTGCCAGCAGCTTAGTTCACAGGGTGGACGGAAACACCATATATTTT.

V is TRBV7-8 and J is TRBJ1-5, with TRBD1 matching 7 bases. Germline V gene data show CDR1 as SGHVS and CDR2 as FQNEAQ. The CDR3 extends over 17 amino acids. Trimming cost V 0 bases and J 0 bases; bases outside gene matches: 5. CDR3 in amino acids: CASSLAWGQISNQPQHF. The DNA for the CDR3 is TGTGCCAGCAGCTTAGCATGGGGACAGATTAGCAATCAGCCCCAGCATTTT. Complete variable domain (other parts from reference TRBV7-8 and TRBJ1-5): GAGVSQSPRYKVAKRGQDVALRCDPISGHVSLFWYQQALGQGPEFLTYFQNEAQLDKSGLPSDRFFAERPEGSVSTLKIQRTQQEDSAVYLCASSLAWGQISNQPQHFGDGTRLSIL.

The CDR3 nucleotides are TGCGCCAGCAGCCTCAGCCCTCGGGACAGGGGCTCCTACGAGCAGTACTTC. This translates into CASSLSPRDRGSYEQYF. This chain uses TRBV5-1 with TRBJ2-7; 10 bases align to TRBD1. The germline CDR1 and CDR2 sequences are SGHRS and YFSETQ. With 4 bases clipped from V and 0 bases from J, the junction kept 10 bases outside the gene matches. The CDR3 spans 17 residues.

The chain combines TRBV4-2 with TRBJ2-3; TRBD2 matches 9 bases. The V and J ends lost 0 bases and 7 bases, in that order; junction bases with no gene match: 5. The CDR3 runs to 15 residues. Germline CDR1 is LGHNA and CDR2 is YNFKEQ. The DNA of the CDR3 is TGTGCCAGCAGCCAAGATCTACTAGCGGGCCATACGCAGTATTTT. This encodes CASSQDLLAGHTQYF.

The chain carries TRBV4-1 and TRBJ2-2; 8 bases align to TRBD2. Germline CDR1 and CDR2: MGHRA and YSYEKL. V dropped 4 bases and J dropped 0; count of bases not matched to a gene: 10. CDR3 length: 18 residues. DNA of the CDR3: TGCGCCAGCAGCCGAGGACTCCGGGGGGGGACGAACACCGGGGAGCTGTTTTTT. Protein product: CASSRGLRGGTNTGELFF.

The chain couples TRBV5-1 to TRBJ1-1; D unclear. The CDR3 contains 14 residues. The V gene's germline CDR1 is SGHRS and CDR2 YFSETQ. The germline V and J ends were trimmed by 7 bases and 1 base, with 14 bases remaining between them. This chain's CDR3 is CASGGTAENTEAFF. The CDR3 nucleotides are TGCGCCAGCGGTGGAACAGCAGAGAACACTGAAGCTTTCTTT.

The J gene is TRBJ2-7, the V gene TRBV7-8; a weak D match, TRBD1 (6 bases). Trimming left V 5 bases short and J 0 bases short, with 11 bases between. The germline V gene encodes CDR1 SGHVS and CDR2 FQNEAQ. There are 14 residues in the CDR3. The CDR3 sequence is CASSPRDISYEQYF. CDR3 DNA sequence: TGTGCCAGCAGCCCTCGGGACATCTCCTACGAGCAGTACTTC.

DNA of the CDR3: TGCAGTGCTAGTGGGACTAGCCGGTCCGGGGCCAACGTCCTGACTTTC. The encoded protein is CSASGTSRSGANVLTF. The chain is built from TRBV20-1 and TRBJ2-6, with 9 positions matching TRBD2. The trim removed 3 bases at V and 4 bases at J, leaving 7 bases unmatched. CDR1 and CDR2 (germline): DFQATT, SNEGSKA (reference sequence). CDR3 length equals 16 residues.

This chain connects TRBV6-5 to TRBJ1-1, with D perhaps matching TRBD1 (6 bases). Deletions cut 5 bases from V and 3 bases from J, with 13 bases between. This CDR3 has 14 amino acids. Germline CDR1 MNHEY, CDR2 SVGAGI. CDR3 amino acids: CASSMFRGHTEAFF. DNA of the CDR3: TGTGCCAGCAGTATGTTCAGGGGTCACACTGAAGCTTTCTTT.

The chain carries TRBV9 and TRBJ1-2; D remains unclear. Between the trimmed V and J ends, which lost 7 bases and 2 bases, there was a span of 6 bases. The CDR3 has 11 residues. CDR1 is SGDLS, CDR2 YYNGEE, per germline. CDR3 DNA: TGTGCCAGCGGGGAGAACTATGGCTACACCTTC. This encodes CASGENYGYTF.

CDR3 in amino acids: CASSGQGYSPLHF. The DNA of the CDR3 is TGTGCCAGCAGTGGACAGGGTTATTCACCCCTCCACTTT. The V and J genes are TRBV25-1 and TRBJ1-6; 7 nucleotides agree with TRBD1. Germline V gene sequence: CDR1 MGHDK, CDR2 SYGVNS. Losses at the gene ends were 4 bases for V and 8 bases for J; bases not matched to a gene: 2. The CDR3 is 13 residues long.

V and J are TRBV11-1 and TRBJ1-4; possible D gene TRBD1, 6 bases. Germline CDR1 SGHAT, CDR2 FQDESV (reference sequence). Trimming took off 4 bases at V and 6 bases at J, with 15 bases between the two ends. The CDR3 extends over 15 amino acids. CDR3 nucleotides: TGTGCCAGCAGCTACGGGGGGCGGTCCGATGAAAAACTGTTTTTT. Its protein is CASSYGGRSDEKLFF.